The 6 T cell receptor beta chains presented below share a single source sample, sequenced in a study of blood T cell repertoires in COVID-19. The method was immunoSEQ multiplex PCR; TCRdb's version includes in-frame clones alone and lacks a portion of them. This table holds over 85,000 clones, 75% to 95% found once. Material for sequencing was peripheral blood. The receptors originated from a human donor with active COVID-19. The donor label of this sample is uncertain.

The chain combines TRBV25-1 with TRBJ2-3, with TRBD2 identical over 8 bases. CDR3 size: 14 residues. Germline CDR1 MGHDK, CDR2 SYGVNS. J gave up 2 bases and V 6 bases, and 4 bases lay outside the gene matches. The CDR3 spells CASSRGGDTDTQYF. The CDR3 region has the DNA TGTGCCAGCAGCCGGGGGGGCGACACAGATACGCAGTATTTT.

The rearrangement links TRBV19 to TRBJ1-4; D perhaps matches TRBD1 (5 bases). Trimming left V 5 bases short and J 0 bases short, with 13 bases between. CDR1 is LNHDA and CDR2 is SQIVND in the germline V gene (reference sequence). The CDR3 length is 16 residues. CDR3 DNA: TGTGCCAGTAGTCCAGGGATGACGGCAACTAATGAAAAACTGTTTTTT. As protein: CASSPGMTATNEKLFF.

The rearrangement links TRBV12-3 or TRBV12-4 to TRBJ2-2; D not certain. V lost 3 bases and J 5 bases, leaving 4 bases between the germline ends. CDR3 length: 12 amino acids. The CDR3 loop reads CASSFNTGELFF. In DNA form, the CDR3 reads TGTGCCAGCAGTTTCAATACCGGGGAGCTGTTTTTT.

J is TRBJ2-5 and V is TRBV3-1 (or the pseudogene TRBV3-2); maybe TRBD2 (6 bases). Germline V lookup: CDR1 LGHDT, CDR2 YNNKEL (reference sequence). V was shortened by 3 bases and J by 7 bases, with 12 bases between the two germline ends. The CDR3 length is 13 residues. CDR3 nucleotide sequence: TGTGCCAGCAGCCAGGGCGGGGTGAGGACCCAGTACTTC. Its protein product is CASSQGGVRTQYF.

V gene TRBV7-2 combines with J gene TRBJ1-2; 8 nucleotides align to TRBD1. Losses at the gene ends were 7 bases for V and 2 bases for J; bases not matched to a gene: 18. The CDR3 has 18 residues. Germline V gene data show CDR1 as SGHTA and CDR2 as FQGNSA. The DNA of the CDR3 is TGTGCCAGCAAGACAGGGGTCCTCCTTCTTCCTTTGAACTATGGCTACACCTTC. It codes for CASKTGVLLLPLNYGYTF.

The J gene is TRBJ1-3, the V gene TRBV19; a possible D gene is TRBD1 (5 bases). The CDR3 contains 17 residues. CDR1 and CDR2 (germline): LNHDA, SQIVND (reference sequence). Trimming took 3 bases from V and 0 from J, leaving 15 bases between them. CDR3 DNA: TGTGCCAGTAGTATGCGGGGCCGAATAACCTCTGGAAACACCATATATTTT. It is translated as CASSMRGRITSGNTIYF.